The sequence of this T cell receptor beta chain was determined in a study of vaccination effects on CD4 cells after COVID-19. To note about this clone: The antigen is not known.

Germline CDR1 and CDR2: LNHDA and SQIVND (reference sequence). The length of the CDR3 is 15 residues. The V gene lost 6 bases and the J gene lost 2 bases, with 13 bases spanning the gap. Using viral peptide pools, the ViraFEST assay grew out antigen-specific CD4+ T cells prior to sequencing. Following culture for more than 9 days, CD4+ T cells were isolated. Culturing of around 1.9 million PBMC per well took place with roughly 10 IU/ml IL-2 and approximately 9.9 ug/ml peptides. Half-medium exchanges with IL-2 medium took place on days 3 and 7. Assay used: immunoSEQ multiplex PCR; TCRdb lists only in-frame clones, some missing. The sample has approximately 82,000 clones; around 74% are singletons.

This receptor was obtained from a human donor who received a COVID-19 vaccine. The chain is built from TRBV19 and TRBJ2-2; D perhaps matches TRBD1 (6 bases). The material sequenced was CD4+ T cells from PBMCs cultured with HCoV-229E spike peptides, taken before COVID-19 vaccination. The chain's CDR3 is CASSLLDRNTGELFF. The CDR3 nucleotides read TGTGCCAGTAGCCTGCTGGACAGAAACACCGGGGAGCTGTTTTTT.